These 15 T cell receptor beta chains originate from one sample sequenced in a study of shared clonotypes between healthy human individuals. Clones were read by immunoSEQ multiplex PCR, and TCRdb kept only the in-frame ones, dropping some. The repertoire has approximately 480,000 clones, 75% to 80% of them found once; the top ten carry about 12%. Sequences were obtained from PBMCs. The receptors stem from a woman aged 40 to 50 in good health. Some clones in this sample may be carry-over from other donors' samples.

This CDR3 is CAISLPGATYEQYF. In DNA, the CDR3 is TGTGCCATCAGTTTGCCCGGGGCAACCTACGAGCAGTACTTC. The rearrangement joins TRBV10-3 to TRBJ2-7; possibly TRBD1 or TRBD2 for D (5 bases each). This CDR3 is built from 14 residues. Germline CDR1 ENHRY, CDR2 SYGVKD. Trimming stripped 5 bases from V and 2 bases from J, with 13 bases between.

In the case of this clone: A junction boundary mismatches the germline segment, possibly from a read error. The chain carries TRBV7-2 and TRBJ2-1; 8 positions agree with TRBD1. Germline-derived CDR1 and CDR2 are SGHTA and FQGNSA. This CDR3 comprises 14 residues. CDR3 loop: CASSPGQGYSEQFF. The CDR3 bases are TGTGCCAGCAGCCCCGGACAGGGTTACAGTGAGCAGTTCTTC.

This sequence joins TRBV9 and TRBJ1-1; tentative D call: TRBD1 (6 bases). CDR3 length equals 16 residues. Germline assignment: CDR1 SGDLS and CDR2 YYNGEE. Trimming took 3 bases from V and 5 from J, leaving 20 bases between them. The DNA for the CDR3 is TGTGCCAGCAGCGCGCCCCCCAGGGGTGAGGGAACTGAAGCTTTCTTT. It is translated as CASSAPPRGEGTEAFF. Drawing the rest from reference TRBV9 and TRBJ1-1, the complete variable domain is DSGVTQTPKHLITATGQRVTLRCSPRSGDLSVYWYQQSLDQGLQFLIQYYNGEERAKGNILERFSAQQFPDLHSELNLSSLELGDSALYFCASSAPPRGEGTEAFFGQGTRLTVV.

Points on this clone: In the same sample, other DNA sequences code for this CDR3. This chain joins TRBV30 and TRBJ2-7; D unclear. Trimming removed 0 bases at V and 4 bases at J, with 4 bases between. This CDR3 is 11 amino acids long. The V gene's germline CDR1 is GTSNPN and CDR2 SVGIG (reference sequence). The CDR3 nucleotides are TGTGCCTGGAGTGTACGATACGAGCAGTACTTC. Translation: CAWSVRYEQYF. The entire variable domain, with the rest obtained from reference TRBV30 and TRBJ2-7, is as follows: SQTIHQWPATLVQPVGSPLSLECTVEGTSNPNLYWYRQAAGRGLQLLFYSVGIGQISSEVPQNLSASRPQDRQFILSSKKLLLSDSGFYLCAWSVRYEQYFGPGTRLTVT.

The chain employs TRBV2 and TRBJ1-5, with D tentatively TRBD1 (5 bases). V was shortened by 8 bases and J by 7 bases, with 15 bases between the two germline ends. CDR3 length: 13 residues. Germline loops: CDR1 SNHLY, CDR2 FYNNEI. In nucleotides, the CDR3 is TGTGCCAGCGCCATAGGGGCCCCACAGCCCCAGCATTTT. Its protein is CASAIGAPQPQHF.

Worth noting for this clone: This may arise from a read error, as a much more abundant clone is one base away. V is TRBV7-2 and J is TRBJ2-1; D is undetermined. CDR1 is SGHTA and CDR2 is FQGNSA in the germline V gene. The CDR3 length is 12 residues. V was shortened by 8 bases and J by 10 bases, with 15 bases between the two germline ends. In nucleotides, the CDR3 is TGTGCCAGCCAAGGACCAGCGACCGAGCAGTTCTTC. Translating gives CASQGPATEQFF.

The V call is TRBV5-4, the J call TRBJ1-1; 8 nucleotides agree with TRBD1. V was clipped by 3 bases and J by 0 bases; unmatched bases: 1. CDR1 SGHNT and CDR2 YYREEE come from the germline V gene (reference sequence). The CDR3 has 14 amino acids. For the CDR3, the DNA is TGTGCCAGCAGCTGGGACAGGCTGAACACTGAAGCTTTCTTT. The encoded protein is CASSWDRLNTEAFF.

This clone was picked up one time. Other DNA sequences in this specimen translate into the identical CDR3. The CDR3 coding sequence is TGTGCCAGCAGTTTGGCGCAACCCTACGAGCAGTACTTC. It specifies CASSLAQPYEQYF. The chain combines TRBV28 with TRBJ2-7; no clear D. CDR1 and CDR2 (germline): MDHEN, SYDVKM. CDR3 length: 13 amino acids. Trimming removed 3 bases at V and 2 bases at J, with 8 bases between.

The V gene is TRBV7-2, the J gene TRBJ2-7; weak D call: TRBD2 (6 bases). V was shortened by 5 bases and J by 6 bases, with 14 bases between the two germline ends. In germline, CDR1 is SGHTA, CDR2 FQGNSA. CDR3 length: 13 amino acids. As DNA, the CDR3 is TGTGCCAGCAGCAGTAGCGGAGTACTCGAGCAGTACTTC. Translating gives CASSSSGVLEQYF.

This chain connects TRBV5-1 to TRBJ1-2, with TRBD1 matching over 10 bases. The CDR3 length is 16 residues. Per germline, CDR1 SGHRS and CDR2 YFSETQ. Trimming at V came to 4 bases and at J to 8 bases, leaving 14 bases not matched to a gene. CDR3 loop: CASSMGQGRQRVGYTF. The CDR3 nucleotides are TGCGCCAGCAGCATGGGACAGGGGCGACAGAGAGTAGGCTACACCTTC.

CDR3 DNA: TGTGCCAGCAGCCCGGGACTAGTCGGTGAGCAGTTCTTC. Amino acids: CASSPGLVGEQFF. The J gene is TRBJ2-1, the V gene TRBV7-9; 8 bases are a match to TRBD2. CDR1 and CDR2 (germline): SEHNR, FQNEAQ (reference sequence). V dropped 5 bases and J dropped 9; count of bases not matched to a gene: 6. CDR3 length: 13 amino acids.

Details on this clone: Other DNA variants within this sample encode the same CDR3. The rearrangement joins TRBV7-2 to TRBJ2-3; D is perhaps TRBD2 (7 bases). V was trimmed by 3 bases and J by 1 base, leaving 11 bases between them. This CDR3 comprises 15 residues. Germline assignment: CDR1 SGHTA and CDR2 FQGNSA. CDR3 amino acids: CASSLAGGRTDTQYF. The CDR3 nucleotides are TGTGCCAGCAGCTTGGCCGGGGGGCGCACAGATACGCAGTATTTT. The full variable domain, with the rest looked up from reference TRBV7-2 and TRBJ2-3, is GAGVSQSPSNKVTEKGKDVELRCDPISGHTALYWYRQSLGQGLEFLIYFQGNSAPDKSGLPSDRFSAERTGGSVSTLTIQRTQQEDSAVYLCASSLAGGRTDTQYFGPGTRLTVL.

The rearrangement links TRBV13 to TRBJ2-3; 12 nucleotides agree with TRBD2. In germline, CDR1 is PRHDT, CDR2 FYEKMQ (reference sequence). Trimming at V came to 4 bases and at J to 5 bases, leaving 10 bases not matched to a gene. The CDR3 is made up of 17 amino acids. Here the CDR3 DNA reads TGTGCCAGCAGCTCGGGGACTAGCGGGTGGTTGGGAGATACGCAGTATTTT. Amino acids: CASSSGTSGWLGDTQYF.

Here the CDR3 DNA reads TGTGCCAGCAGCCAAGAGCGGGCCGCCTACAATGAGCAGTTCTTC. It yields the protein CASSQERAAYNEQFF. This sequence joins TRBV4-2 and TRBJ2-1, with a possible D match to TRBD2 (5 bases). CDR3 length equals 15 residues. Per the germline V gene, CDR1 is LGHNA and CDR2 is YNFKEQ. V lost 0 bases, J lost 2 bases, and 8 bases lay in between.

This clone was seen just once. A much larger clone sits a single nucleotide away, making a read error possible. The same CDR3 also results from other DNA sequences found in this sample. V is TRBV10-2 and J is TRBJ2-7; possible D gene TRBD2, 5 bases. The CDR3 totals 14 residues. Germline CDR1 WSHSY, CDR2 SAAADI. V gave up 3 bases and J gave up 2 bases, with 11 bases separating them. Written as DNA, the CDR3 is TGCGCCAGCAGTGATTTGGACGGGGCCTACGAGCAGTACTTC. Translated: CASSDLDGAYEQYF.